This TCR beta chain is from a study of blood T cell repertoires in COVID-19. Looking at the study overall: The samples span acute and convalescent COVID-19 from the United States, Italy and Spain. PBMCs, B-cell-depleted T cells, or T cells were the source of the cDNA or gDNA that made up the material.

CDR1 is MDHEN and CDR2 is SYDVKM in the germline V gene. V dropped 1 base and J dropped 5; count of bases not matched to a gene: 16. This CDR3 comprises 21 residues. Source study methods: Quantification of nucleated cells was approximated via reference gene primer amplification. TCRdb keeps only in-frame clones here, not all; method: immunoSEQ multiplex PCR. The V and J calls and clone size come from that table; D and trimming were worked out from the DNA. This table holds roughly 120,000 clones, roughly nine tenths found once. The rearrangement uses TRBV28 and TRBJ2-1; 14 bases agree with TRBD2. The sequenced material came from peripheral blood. The sequence came from a man between 65 and 85 years old who had recovered from COVID-19. In DNA form, the CDR3 reads TGTGCCAGCAGTTTATCTGGGACTAGCGGGAGCGTCCCGTACAGTAACAATGAGCAGTTCTTC. It yields the protein CASSLSGTSGSVPYSNNEQFF. The variable domain in full, with the rest retrieved from reference TRBV28 and TRBJ2-1, is DVKVTQSSRYLVKRTGEKVFLECVQDMDHENMFWYRQDPGLGLRLIYFSYDVKMKEKGDIPEGYSVSREKKERFSLILESASTNQTSMYLCASSLSGTSGSVPYSNNEQFFGPGTRLTVL.